This TCR beta chain was retrieved from a study of blood T cell repertoires in COVID-19. In the study overall: Researchers got acute and convalescent COVID-19 samples from the United States, Italy and Spain. PBMCs, B-cell-depleted T cells, or T cells were the source of the cDNA or gDNA that made up the material.

Participants were aged roughly 18 to 89 years from 20 to 30 US areas. Here immunoSEQ multiplex PCR was the method, and the copy in TCRdb shows in-frame clones only, minus some. Found here are 300,000 to 350,000 clones, 88% of them singletons; the top ten hold over 1%. From germline, CDR1 is LGHDT and CDR2 YNNKEL (reference sequence). This CDR3 has 14 amino acids. V lost 4 bases and J lost 4; bases outside the gene matches: 3. The clonotype was recovered from a woman in her 30s who had been exposed to COVID-19. This chain joins TRBV3-1 (or the pseudogene TRBV3-2) and TRBJ2-7; 11 bases fit TRBD2. Sequenced: PBMCs or T cells enriched from blood (not recorded which). Here the CDR3 DNA reads TGTGCCAGCAGCCCCGGGACTAGCGGTTACGAGCAGTACTTC. Translation: CASSPGTSGYEQYF.